Shown below are 27 T cell receptor beta chains from a single sample sequenced in a study of cytotoxic CD8 clonotypes in ibrutinib-treated CLL (dated by TCRdb to the early 2020s). Library preparation used the immunoSEQ multiplex PCR assay. The table was pulled from immuneACCESS by TCRdb, which kept in-frame rearrangements only. Such tables lose some clones; where checked, under half of the loss comes from unresolved V genes, and the rest has no known cause. For this sample there are some 300,000 clones; roughly 79% appear just once. The ten largest account for more than 6% of the sample. The specimen was PBMCs, collected before ibrutinib treatment. All receptors derive from a human donor with chronic lymphocytic leukemia.

This chain uses TRBV9 with TRBJ2-7, with TRBD2 matching 10 bases. The V gene's germline CDR1 is SGDLS and CDR2 YYNGEE. This CDR3 has 15 residues. The V segment lost 4 bases and the J segment 1 base; nucleotides outside the gene matches: 5. CDR3 in DNA: TGTGCCAGCAGCCTTACTAGCGGGAAATCCTACGAGCAGTACTTC. It translates to CASSLTSGKSYEQYF.

The V and J genes are TRBV7-3 and TRBJ2-2, with unresolved D. Trimming left V 5 bases short and J 1 base short, with 8 bases between. Per the germline V gene, CDR1 is SGHTA and CDR2 is FQGTGA. CDR3 size: 14 residues. CDR3 coding DNA: TGTGCCAGCAGCCCCTGGGGGAACACCGGGGAGCTGTTTTTT. Translated, it gives CASSPWGNTGELFF. The full variable domain, its missing parts supplied by reference TRBV7-3 and TRBJ2-2, is GAGVSQTPSNKVTEKGKYVELRCDPISGHTALYWYRQSLGQGPEFLIYFQGTGAADDSGLPNDRFFAVRPEGSVSTLKIQRTERGDSAVYLCASSPWGNTGELFFGEGSRLTVL.

This rearrangement joins TRBV7-2 to TRBJ2-7, with 7 bases aligning to TRBD1. The CDR3 covers 14 residues. Germline V gene data show CDR1 as SGHTA and CDR2 as FQGNSA. J lost 2 bases, V lost 3 bases, and 4 bases had no gene match. The CDR3 DNA follows: TGTGCCAGCAGCTTTGGGACAGAGACCTACGAGCAGTACTTC. It codes for CASSFGTETYEQYF.

V and J are TRBV30 and TRBJ1-2; 7 bases are a match to TRBD1. After removal of 3 bases from V and 6 bases from J, the junction contained 7 bases not matched to a gene. This CDR3 spans 13 amino acids. CDR1 is GTSNPN, CDR2 SVGIG, per germline (reference sequence). CDR3 bases: TGTGCCTGGAGGACCCTCGGGACAGATGGCTACACCTTC. Its translation is CAWRTLGTDGYTF.

The chain couples TRBV4-1 to TRBJ2-7; TRBD1 might be the D (6 bases). V lost 3 bases and J 3 bases, leaving 9 bases between the germline ends. The length of the CDR3 is 13 residues. CDR1 and CDR2 (germline): MGHRA, YSYEKL. The CDR3 region has the DNA TGCGCCAGCAGCCATGACAGGAACTACGAGCAGTACTTC. It encodes CASSHDRNYEQYF.

This chain connects TRBV6-5 to TRBJ2-1; 9 bases are a match to TRBD2. The CDR3 contains 14 residues. Germline CDR1 reads MNHEY; CDR2 reads SVGAGI. The junction had 7 bases not matched to a gene; V was cut back by 5 bases and J by 8 bases. The CDR3 sequence: CASSQGLANHEQFF. The CDR3 bases are TGTGCCAGCAGTCAGGGACTAGCTAATCATGAGCAGTTCTTC.

This clone has a handful of counts. For the CDR3, the DNA is TGTGCCTGGAGTGTAGCTCAGGGTCGGAACATTCAGTACTTC. Translated: CAWSVAQGRNIQYF. The J gene is TRBJ2-4, the V gene TRBV30, with D tentatively TRBD1 (5 bases). CDR3 size: 14 residues. Per germline, CDR1 GTSNPN and CDR2 SVGIG (reference sequence). With 0 bases removed from V and 7 bases from J, the gap between germline ends came to 13 bases.

The J gene is TRBJ2-2, the V gene TRBV5-6; D gene ambiguous. The CDR3 runs 12 residues. V shed 1 base and J shed 7 bases, with 5 bases lying between them. CDR1 and CDR2 (germline): SGHDT, YYEEEE. The CDR3 coding sequence is TGTGCCAGCAGCTTGTCGCGCGGGGAGCTGTTTTTT. Amino acids: CASSLSRGELFF.

This clone occurred once. In DNA, the CDR3 is TGTGCCAGCAGTTTAATAGGGAGCCCAGATACGCAGTATTTT. It codes for CASSLIGSPDTQYF. The gene calls are TRBV27 and TRBJ2-3, with D possibly TRBD2 on 5 matching bases. This CDR3 contains 14 residues. The V end was cut by 2 bases, the J end by 4 bases, with 10 bases between. Germline V lookup: CDR1 MNHEY, CDR2 SMNVEV (reference sequence).

The chain links TRBV28 to TRBJ1-5; TRBD1 matches at 7 bases. The V segment lost 3 bases and the J segment 11 bases; nucleotides outside the gene matches: 16. Looked up from germline, CDR1 is MDHEN and CDR2 is SYDVKM. The CDR3 consists of 16 residues. CDR3 sequence (DNA): TGTGCCAGCAGTTTCCCCTCCGGACAGGTAATCAGAACCCAGCATTTT. This encodes CASSFPSGQVIRTQHF. The full variable domain, its missing parts supplied by reference TRBV28 and TRBJ1-5, is DVKVTQSSRYLVKRTGEKVFLECVQDMDHENMFWYRQDPGLGLRLIYFSYDVKMKEKGDIPEGYSVSREKKERFSLILESASTNQTSMYLCASSFPSGQVIRTQHFGDGTRLSIL.

This chain links TRBV18 with TRBJ1-1; no clear D gene. CDR3 length: 12 amino acids. Germline V gene lookup returns CDR1 KGHSH and CDR2 LQKENI. V gave up 3 bases and J gave up 1 base, with 3 bases separating them. This chain's CDR3 is CASSPSNTEAFF. CDR3 DNA: TGTGCCAGCTCACCCTCGAACACTGAAGCTTTCTTT.

CDR3 sequence reads: CASSIEVRQPQHF. DNA of the CDR3: TGTGCCAGTAGTATAGAAGTCCGGCAGCCCCAGCATTTT. This rearrangement joins TRBV19 to TRBJ1-5; D remains unclear. Germline V gene data show CDR1 as LNHDA and CDR2 as SQIVND (reference sequence). Trimming left V 0 bases short and J 7 bases short, with 7 bases between. The CDR3 has 13 amino acids.

The chain has TRBV11-3 and TRBJ2-7; 7 bases match TRBD2. Germline CDR1 and CDR2: SGHNT and YENEEA. The CDR3 length is 13 residues. V lost 3 bases and J lost 2; bases outside the gene matches: 1. The CDR3 sequence is CASSFGRAYEQYF. The CDR3 DNA is TGTGCCAGCAGCTTTGGGAGGGCCTACGAGCAGTACTTC.

This clone was observed once. The genes are TRBV9 and TRBJ2-7; the D gene is possibly TRBD1 (5 bases). Trimming stripped 3 bases from V and 6 bases from J, with 16 bases between. Germline V gene lookup returns CDR1 SGDLS and CDR2 YYNGEE. The length of the CDR3 is 14 residues. CDR3 sequence: CASSGTSSFGEQYF. DNA for the CDR3: TGTGCCAGCAGCGGGACATCAAGCTTCGGCGAGCAGTACTTC.

This clone was detected only once. V usage is TRBV6-1 and J usage is TRBJ2-7, with D tentatively TRBD1 (5 bases). V gave up 4 bases and J gave up 4 bases, with 23 bases separating them. This CDR3 is 17 amino acids long. Germline loops: CDR1 MNHNS, CDR2 SASEGT. The CDR3, as DNA: TGTGCCAGCAGTGTGACGAATCTGGACACGGAAACTTACGAGCAGTACTTC. Translated, it gives CASSVTNLDTETYEQYF.

V is TRBV5-6 and J is TRBJ2-2; possibly TRBD2 for D (6 bases). Germline V CDR1 and CDR2: SGHDT, YYEEEE. Trimming pared 4 bases from V and 9 bases from J, leaving 13 bases between. This CDR3 is built from 13 residues. The CDR3 DNA is TGTGCCAGCAGCCGAGCCTGGGACTGGGAGCTGTTTTTT. This gives the protein CASSRAWDWELFF.

The rearrangement uses TRBV27 and TRBJ1-4, with D possibly matching TRBD1 (5 bases). Germline CDR1 is MNHEY and CDR2 is SMNVEV (reference sequence). V was clipped by 1 base and J by 6 bases, with 9 bases between them. The CDR3 covers 14 residues. The DNA of the CDR3 is TGTGCCAGCAGTTTATGGCAGGGTGATGAAAAACTGTTTTTT. Protein: CASSLWQGDEKLFF.

The gene calls are TRBV28 and TRBJ2-1; TRBD2 matches at 15 bases. The junction had 6 bases not matched to a gene; V was cut back by 3 bases and J by 6 bases. The CDR3 totals 17 residues. The germline V gene has CDR1 MDHEN and CDR2 SYDVKM. The CDR3 region has the DNA TGTGCCAGCAGTTTGACGGGACTAGCGGGAGGCGGCAATGAGCAGTTCTTC. This translates into CASSLTGLAGGGNEQFF.

The rearrangement links TRBV30 to TRBJ2-5; possibly TRBD1 for D (6 bases). This CDR3 contains 13 residues. CDR1 is GTSNPN, CDR2 SVGIG, per germline (reference sequence). V lost 1 base and J lost 6, with 12 bases in between. In DNA form, the CDR3 reads TGTGCCTGGAGTGGAGACAGGTTGCAGACCCAGTACTTC. This codes for CAWSGDRLQTQYF.

The chain carries TRBV15 and TRBJ1-2; TRBD1 might be the D (6 bases). Per germline, CDR1 LNHNV and CDR2 YYDKDF (reference sequence). V gave up 5 bases and J gave up 3 bases, with 19 bases separating them. The CDR3 has 16 amino acids. For the CDR3, the DNA is TGTGCCACCAGCCGGACTTTCGGGGGCGCCGACTATGGCTACACCTTC. Translated: CATSRTFGGADYGYTF.

The gene calls are TRBV5-4 and TRBJ2-2, with TRBD2 as a possible D gene (7 bases). V was clipped by 3 bases and J by 2 bases, with 14 bases between them. Germline CDR1 and CDR2: SGHNT and YYREEE (reference sequence). This CDR3 is 16 amino acids long. The CDR3 region has the DNA TGTGCCAGCAGCTGGGGGCTAGCGGAAAACACCGGGGAGCTGTTTTTT. Protein sequence: CASSWGLAENTGELFF.

The rearrangement uses TRBV2 and TRBJ2-4, with TRBD2 identical over 9 bases. V was clipped by 3 bases and J by 8 bases; unmatched bases: 8. CDR1 is SNHLY, CDR2 FYNNEI, per germline. This CDR3 has 15 amino acids. The CDR3 protein is CASSESSGSIYIQYF. Here the CDR3 DNA reads TGTGCCAGCAGTGAGAGTAGCGGGAGTATCTACATTCAGTACTTC. The variable domain in full, with the rest retrieved from reference TRBV2 and TRBJ2-4, is EPEVTQTPSHQVTQMGQEVILRCVPISNHLYFYWYRQILGQKVEFLVSFYNNEISEKSEIFDDQFSVERPDGSNFTLKIRSTKLEDSAMYFCASSESSGSIYIQYFGAGTRLSVL.

The rearrangement uses TRBV27 and TRBJ2-2, with 8 bases lining up with TRBD2. After removal of 4 bases from V and 3 bases from J, the junction contained 7 bases not matched to a gene. Germline CDR1 is MNHEY and CDR2 is SMNVEV (reference sequence). The CDR3 totals 16 residues. The CDR3 sequence: CASSSNSGTYTGELFF. The CDR3 DNA reads TGTGCCAGCAGTTCCAATAGCGGGACGTACACCGGGGAGCTGTTTTTT.

J is TRBJ1-1 and V is TRBV4-3, with 8 bases matching TRBD1. Germline CDR1 is LGHNA and CDR2 is YSLEER. The CDR3 runs to 14 residues. After removal of 2 bases from V and 4 bases from J, the junction contained 3 bases not matched to a gene. The CDR3 protein is CASSQFTGGTEAFF. CDR3 nucleotides: TGCGCCAGCAGCCAATTCACAGGGGGCACTGAAGCTTTCTTT.

The genes are TRBV5-1 and TRBJ2-1; D is unclear. The CDR3 totals 13 residues. Germline V CDR1 and CDR2: SGHRS, YFSETQ. Trimming removed 5 bases at V and 8 bases at J, with 14 bases between. The CDR3 coding sequence is TGCGCCAGCAGTTGGTCTAGAGGCGATGAGCAGTTCTTC. It specifies CASSWSRGDEQFF.

This clone was seen more than once but under ten times. V usage is TRBV4-1 and J usage is TRBJ2-5; 8 bases match TRBD2. V shed 1 base and J 5 bases; nucleotides not matched to a gene: 15. This CDR3 comprises 18 residues. Germline V gives CDR1 MGHRA, CDR2 YSYEKL. The CDR3 protein is CASSQGVMRGALRETQYF. CDR3 DNA: TGCGCCAGCAGCCAAGGGGTCATGCGGGGGGCGCTAAGGGAGACCCAGTACTTC.

The chain carries TRBV4-3 and TRBJ2-4, with D perhaps matching TRBD1 or TRBD2 (5 bases each). Per germline, CDR1 LGHNA and CDR2 YSLEER. The ends were cut back, 1 base at V and 0 bases at J, with 13 bases in the middle. The CDR3 has 17 amino acids. The CDR3 is CASSQVAYGTAKNIQYF. The CDR3 DNA follows: TGCGCCAGCAGCCAAGTAGCATATGGGACAGCCAAAAACATTCAGTACTTC.